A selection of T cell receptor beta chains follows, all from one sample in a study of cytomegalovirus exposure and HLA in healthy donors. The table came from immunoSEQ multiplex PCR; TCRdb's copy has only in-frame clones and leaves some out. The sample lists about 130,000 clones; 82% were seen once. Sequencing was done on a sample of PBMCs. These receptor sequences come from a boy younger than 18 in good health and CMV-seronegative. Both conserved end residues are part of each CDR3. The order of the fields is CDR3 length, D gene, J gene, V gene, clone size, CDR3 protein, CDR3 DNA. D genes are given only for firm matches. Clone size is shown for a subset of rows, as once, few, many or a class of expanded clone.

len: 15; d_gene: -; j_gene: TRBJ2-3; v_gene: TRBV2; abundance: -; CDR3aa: CASSEGSGGTDTQYF; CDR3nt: TGTGCCAGCAGTGAAGGTAGCGGCGGGACAGATACGCAGTATTTT
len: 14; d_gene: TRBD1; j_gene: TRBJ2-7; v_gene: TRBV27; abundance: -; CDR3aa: CASSFQGASYEQYF; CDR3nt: TGTGCCAGCAGTTTCCAGGGGGCCTCCTACGAGCAGTACTTC
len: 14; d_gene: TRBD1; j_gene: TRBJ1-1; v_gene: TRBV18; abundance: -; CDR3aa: CASSPGTGGGEAFF; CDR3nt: TGTGCCAGCTCACCAGGGACAGGGGGCGGTGAAGCTTTCTTT
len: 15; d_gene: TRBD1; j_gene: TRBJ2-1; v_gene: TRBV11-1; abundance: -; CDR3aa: CASSLGQISYNEQFF; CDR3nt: TGTGCCAGCAGCTTGGGACAGATCTCCTACAATGAGCAGTTCTTC
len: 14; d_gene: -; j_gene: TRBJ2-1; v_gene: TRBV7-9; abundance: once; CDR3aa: CASSSDYLYNEQFF; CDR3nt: TGTGCCAGCAGCTCGGACTACCTCTACAATGAGCAGTTCTTC
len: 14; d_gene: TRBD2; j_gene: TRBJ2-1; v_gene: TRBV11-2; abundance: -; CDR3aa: CASSPGGVSNEQFF; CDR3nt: TGTGCCAGCAGCCCTGGGGGGGTGAGCAATGAGCAGTTCTTC
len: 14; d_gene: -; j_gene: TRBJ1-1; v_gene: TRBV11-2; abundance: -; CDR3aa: CASSLSSGNTEAFF; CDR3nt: TGTGCCAGCAGCTTAAGCTCAGGGAACACTGAAGCTTTCTTT
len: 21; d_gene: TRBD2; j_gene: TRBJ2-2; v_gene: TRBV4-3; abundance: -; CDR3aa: CASSQKSGGTSGRRIAGELFF; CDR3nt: TGCGCCAGCAGCCAAAAGAGTGGAGGGACTAGCGGGAGGAGAATAGCCGGGGAGCTGTTTTTT
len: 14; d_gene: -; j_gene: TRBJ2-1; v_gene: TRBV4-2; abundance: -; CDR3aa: CASSRSGTHNEQFF; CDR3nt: TGTGCCAGCAGCCGATCGGGGACTCACAATGAGCAGTTCTTC
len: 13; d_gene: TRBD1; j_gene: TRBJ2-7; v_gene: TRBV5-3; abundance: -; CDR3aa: CARTYRGTREQYF; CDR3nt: TGTGCCAGAACCTACAGGGGGACGCGCGAGCAGTACTTC
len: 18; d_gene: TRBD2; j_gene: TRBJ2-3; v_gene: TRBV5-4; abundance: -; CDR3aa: CAAGMGLAGRVSTDTQYF; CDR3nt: TGTGCCGCGGGTATGGGACTAGCGGGCCGGGTGAGCACAGATACGCAGTATTTT
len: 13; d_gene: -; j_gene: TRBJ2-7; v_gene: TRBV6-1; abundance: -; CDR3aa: CASRILTDYEQYF; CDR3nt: TGTGCCAGCAGAATACTGACAGACTACGAGCAGTACTTC
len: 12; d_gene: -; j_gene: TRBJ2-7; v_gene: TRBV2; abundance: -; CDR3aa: CASSEGSYEQYF; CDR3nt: TGTGCCAGCTCCGAGGGTTCCTACGAGCAGTACTTC
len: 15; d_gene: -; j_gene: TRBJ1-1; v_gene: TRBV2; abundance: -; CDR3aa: CASGNRVKSNTEAFF; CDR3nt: TGTGCCAGCGGTAACAGGGTAAAAAGTAACACTGAAGCTTTCTTT
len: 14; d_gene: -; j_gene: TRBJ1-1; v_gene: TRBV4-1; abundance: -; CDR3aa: CASSRAWGDTEAFF; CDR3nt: TGCGCCAGCAGCCGGGCCTGGGGGGACACTGAAGCTTTCTTT
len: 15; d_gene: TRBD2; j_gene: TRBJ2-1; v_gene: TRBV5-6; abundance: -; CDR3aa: CASSSRTSGYNEQFF; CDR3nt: TGTGCCAGCAGCTCAAGGACTAGCGGGTACAATGAGCAGTTCTTC
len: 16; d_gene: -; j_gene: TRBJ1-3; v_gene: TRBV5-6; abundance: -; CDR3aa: CASSHREGSSGNTIYF; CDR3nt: TGTGCCAGCAGCCACCGGGAGGGGAGCTCTGGAAACACCATATATTTT
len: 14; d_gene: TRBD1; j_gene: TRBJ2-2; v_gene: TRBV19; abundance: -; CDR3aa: CASRRTGGPGELFF; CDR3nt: TGTGCCAGTAGGCGGACAGGGGGTCCCGGGGAGCTGTTTTTT
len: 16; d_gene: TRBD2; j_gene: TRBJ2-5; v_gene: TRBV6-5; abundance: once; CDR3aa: CASSYRTSGRGGTQYF; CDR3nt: TGTGCCAGCAGTTACAGGACTAGCGGGAGGGGGGGGACCCAGTACTTC
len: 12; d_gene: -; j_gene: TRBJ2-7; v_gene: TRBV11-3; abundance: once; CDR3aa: CASSLDNYEQYF; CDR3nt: TGTGCCAGCAGCCTGGACAATTACGAGCAGTACTTC